The clone carrying this T cell receptor (beta chain) was seen a handful of times. TCRdb re-called clones from the PCR reads using MiXCR. This sample has 15,000 to 20,000 clones; around 25% occur once, and the top ten carry over 9.5%. The data originate from a study of metastatic and nonmetastatic thyroid tumors. Patients underwent thyroid surgery, and none had received any treatment before it. The CDR3 runs to 13 residues. J gave up 4 bases and V 6 bases, and 4 bases lay outside the gene matches. CDR1 is MNHNS, CDR2 SASEGT, per germline. This chain uses TRBV6-1 with TRBJ2-7; TRBD1 matches 9 bases. The sample taken for sequencing was adjacent normal tissue. The receptor was isolated from a female donor with papillary thyroid cancer or a benign thyroid nodule (not recorded which). Some clones in this sample may be carry-over from other donors' samples. The CDR3 sequence is CASRGQGGYEQYF. CDR3 DNA: TGTGCCAGCAGGGGACAGGGTGGTTACGAGCAGTACTTC.